This T cell receptor (beta chain) was identified during a study of blood T cell repertoires in COVID-19. The overall study: Donors in the United States, Italy and Spain gave samples during acute or convalescent COVID-19. PBMCs, B-cell-depleted T cells, or T cells were the source of the cDNA or gDNA that made up the material.

After removal of 4 bases from V and 1 base from J, the junction contained 6 bases not matched to a gene. The CDR3 spans 15 residues. Germline CDR1 is KGHSH and CDR2 is LQKENI. The authors' processing: How many nucleated cells were present was estimated from reference gene primer amplification. The table came from immunoSEQ multiplex PCR; TCRdb's copy has only in-frame clones and leaves some out. That table furnishes V, J and clone size, whereas the DNA furnished D and trimming. The sample includes some 40,000 clones, 80% of them seen just once. This TCR came from a man between 70 and 80 years old with acute or convalescent COVID-19. The rearrangement uses TRBV18 and TRBJ1-2; 7 bases map to TRBD1. The sample comprised peripheral blood. This CDR3 reads CASSHRDRSNYGYTF. In nucleotides, the CDR3 is TGTGCCAGCTCACACCGGGACAGAAGTAACTATGGCTACACCTTC.